The following is a TCR beta chain sequence with its context. TCRdb's table, derived via immunoSEQ multiplex PCR, lists solely in-frame clones and lacks some. The repertoire has approximately 110,000 clones, more than 85% of them found once; the top ten carry approximately 2%. The ends lost 5 bases at V and 2 bases at J; junction bases unmatched: 8. The CDR3 is 16 amino acids. Looked up from germline, CDR1 is PRHDT and CDR2 is FYEKMQ (reference sequence). The sample is drawn from a study of blood T cell repertoires in COVID-19. The chain recombines TRBV13 with TRBJ2-1; TRBD2 matches at 8 bases. Sequenced: peripheral blood. The sequence was obtained from a man aged 50-59 years with COVID-19, enrolled during active disease. The CDR3 nucleotides are TGTGCCAGCAGCACAAGCGTACTAGCGGCCTACAATGAGCAGTTCTTC. Amino acids: CASSTSVLAAYNEQFF.